Each of the 24 T cell receptor beta chains below was sequenced from the same sample in a study of long-term antiretroviral therapy in people with HIV. An immunoSEQ assay, version v3.0, was performed at survey level. TCRdb keeps only in-frame clones here, not all; method: immunoSEQ multiplex PCR. In the table there are 20,000 to 25,000 clones, 75% to 90% of which are singletons. The sample consisted of unsorted PBMCs, taken around 4.1 years after starting antiretroviral therapy. The receptors were gathered from a man aged 25-45 years with HIV.

The chain couples TRBV11-2 to TRBJ2-7; 14 bases are shared with TRBD2. The germline V gene encodes CDR1 SGHAT and CDR2 FQNNGV. J gave up 2 bases and V 5 bases, and 8 bases lay outside the gene matches. The CDR3 contains 17 residues. CDR3 residues: CASSRGLAGVAAYEQYF. The CDR3 coding sequence is TGTGCCAGCAGCCGGGGACTAGCGGGAGTTGCAGCCTACGAGCAGTACTTC.

The chain couples TRBV28 to TRBJ1-1, with D uncertain. V was trimmed by 2 bases and J by 4 bases, leaving 5 bases between them. The CDR3 length is 12 residues. Germline V gene sequence: CDR1 MDHEN, CDR2 SYDVKM. The CDR3 protein is CASSLIGTEAFF. CDR3 nucleotides: TGTGCCAGCAGTTTAATCGGCACTGAAGCTTTCTTT.

This clone was found once. CDR3 region: CASSLGREVNEQYF. For the CDR3, the DNA is TGTGCCAGCAGCTTGGGCAGGGAAGTGAACGAGCAGTACTTC. This chain joins TRBV7-8 and TRBJ2-7; tentatively, D is TRBD1 (5 bases). Trimming pared 3 bases from V and 5 bases from J, leaving 14 bases between. This CDR3 comprises 14 residues. Looked up from germline, CDR1 is SGHVS and CDR2 is FQNEAQ.

The chain has TRBV6-6 and TRBJ1-5; perhaps TRBD1 as D (5 bases). This CDR3 region has 15 residues. Trimming cost V 5 bases and J 2 bases, with 13 bases left between them. The germline CDR1 and CDR2 sequences are MNHNY and SVGAGI (reference sequence). The DNA for the CDR3 is TGTGCCAGCAGTCCTCAGGGACCGGGCAATCAGCCCCAGCATTTT. Translating gives CASSPQGPGNQPQHF.

This clone showed up just a few times. The chain combines TRBV25-1 with TRBJ1-5, with D maybe TRBD1 (5 bases). This CDR3 comprises 13 residues. Germline assignment: CDR1 MGHDK and CDR2 SYGVNS. Deletions cut 5 bases from V and 6 bases from J, with 11 bases between. CDR3 sequence: CASSLGTGQPQHF. CDR3 sequence (DNA): TGTGCCAGCAGTCTGGGGACGGGTCAGCCCCAGCATTTT.

The rearrangement links TRBV13 to TRBJ2-7; D perhaps matches TRBD2 (5 bases). The CDR3 consists of 13 residues. Germline V gives CDR1 PRHDT, CDR2 FYEKMQ (reference sequence). The V gene lost 5 bases and the J gene lost 5 bases, with 13 bases spanning the gap. The CDR3 sequence: CASSRTAGHEQYF. CDR3 nucleotides: TGTGCCAGCAGCCGAACGGCGGGTCACGAGCAGTACTTC.

This rearrangement joins TRBV14 to TRBJ2-4; D tentatively reads TRBD1 or TRBD2 (6 bases each). Per the germline V gene, CDR1 is SGHDN and CDR2 is FVKESK. CDR3 length: 13 amino acids. V was cut by 7 bases and J by 8 bases, with 15 bases left in between. CDR3 sequence reads: CASTYSRGHIQYF. For the CDR3, the DNA is TGTGCCAGCACTTACAGCCGGGGGCACATTCAGTACTTC.

This clone was seen just once. This chain joins TRBV4-2 and TRBJ1-1; no reliable D call. The CDR3 covers 13 residues. V was trimmed by 6 bases and J by 0 bases, leaving 8 bases between them. Germline V gene data show CDR1 as LGHNA and CDR2 as YNFKEQ. The CDR3 loop reads CASRDTVNTEAFF. Written as DNA, the CDR3 is TGTGCCAGCAGGGATACAGTGAACACTGAAGCTTTCTTT.

The rearrangement uses TRBV5-1 and TRBJ2-5, with TRBD2 identical over 14 bases. The V segment lost 4 bases and the J segment 5 bases; nucleotides outside the gene matches: 7. The germline gives CDR1 SGHRS, CDR2 YFSETQ. The CDR3 runs to 16 residues. The CDR3 nucleotides are TGCGCCAGCAGCCCGGGACTAGCGGGAGCTCGTGAGACCCAGTACTTC. Translated: CASSPGLAGARETQYF.

V is TRBV7-9 and J is TRBJ2-3, with TRBD2 as a possible D gene (7 bases). There are 17 residues in the CDR3. Trimming pared 1 base from V and 6 bases from J, leaving 20 bases between. Germline-derived CDR1 and CDR2 are SEHNR and FQNEAQ (reference sequence). CDR3 in amino acids: CASSLGAAGAGADTQYF. In DNA form, the CDR3 reads TGTGCCAGCAGCTTAGGGGCCGCGGGGGCGGGAGCCGATACGCAGTATTTT.

This sequence joins TRBV7-3 and TRBJ2-1; 10 nucleotides match TRBD1. Per the germline V gene, CDR1 is SGHTA and CDR2 is FQGTGA. V was clipped by 5 bases and J by 3 bases; unmatched bases: 4. The length of the CDR3 is 15 residues. CDR3 nucleotide sequence: TGTGCCAGCAGCCCTCGGACAGGGGGCTACAATGAGCAGTTCTTC. Its protein is CASSPRTGGYNEQFF.

This clone was observed once. This chain connects TRBV11-2 to TRBJ1-1; D not certain. Trimming removed 2 bases from V and 5 bases from J, with 18 bases in between. CDR3 length equals 16 residues. Germline-derived CDR1 and CDR2 are SGHAT and FQNNGV. The CDR3 loop is CASSLKRAHRRTEAFF. The CDR3 DNA sequence: TGTGCCAGCAGCTTAAAAAGGGCCCACCGGAGGACTGAAGCTTTCTTT.

The chain is built from TRBV9 and TRBJ1-2; TRBD1 aligns across 8 bases. The germline CDR1 and CDR2 sequences are SGDLS and YYNGEE. Losses at the gene ends were 3 bases for V and 8 bases for J; bases not matched to a gene: 6. The CDR3 totals 13 residues. The CDR3 reads CASSAGQGGGYTF. CDR3 nucleotide sequence: TGTGCCAGCAGCGCCGGACAGGGTGGCGGCTACACCTTC.

This chain joins TRBV7-6 and TRBJ2-1; TRBD2 matches at 9 bases. The V segment lost 1 base and the J segment 9 bases; nucleotides outside the gene matches: 7. The CDR3 extends over 15 amino acids. Germline CDR1 is SGHVS and CDR2 is FNYEAQ. The DNA of the CDR3 is TGTGCCAGCAGCTTAGGTCGGACTAGCGTTTCTGAGCAGTTCTTC. It specifies CASSLGRTSVSEQFF.

This chain uses TRBV25-1 with TRBJ1-1; the D is unclear. The CDR3 totals 14 residues. Germline-derived CDR1 and CDR2 are MGHDK and SYGVNS. Deletions cut 6 bases from V and 0 bases from J, with 11 bases between. CDR3 bases: TGTGCCAGCAGGACTGACGCAATGAACACTGAAGCTTTCTTT. It translates to CASRTDAMNTEAFF.

This chain connects TRBV5-5 to TRBJ2-3; D is ambiguous. The CDR3 length is 12 residues. Germline CDR1 is SGHKS and CDR2 is YYEKEE (reference sequence). V dropped 4 bases and J dropped 6 bases, with 9 bases sitting between them. The CDR3 reads CASSPVRDTQYF. CDR3 sequence (DNA): TGTGCCAGCAGCCCCGTTCGTGATACGCAGTATTTT.

V and J are TRBV13 and TRBJ2-7; D is possibly TRBD1 or TRBD2 (6 bases each). The V gene lost 7 bases and the J gene lost 7 bases, with 23 bases spanning the gap. The germline V gene encodes CDR1 PRHDT and CDR2 FYEKMQ (reference sequence). The CDR3 consists of 15 residues. The CDR3, as DNA: TGTGCCAGCACCCTCGGGCGTGGGGGGCGGCGAGAGCAGTACTTC. This gives the protein CASTLGRGGRREQYF.

The J gene is TRBJ1-5, the V gene TRBV9; 7 positions agree with TRBD1. Germline trimming cut 4 bases from V and 3 bases from J; bases unmatched to any gene: 13. This CDR3 spans 17 amino acids. The germline gives CDR1 SGDLS, CDR2 YYNGEE. The DNA for the CDR3 is TGTGCCAGCAGCCCCCACCTAGAGGACAGGCCCAATCAGCCCCAGCATTTT. Its protein is CASSPHLEDRPNQPQHF.

This chain joins TRBV5-1 and TRBJ2-3; tentatively, D is TRBD1 (6 bases). CDR1 is SGHRS, CDR2 YFSETQ, per germline. The length of the CDR3 is 14 residues. V was trimmed by 0 bases and J by 5 bases, leaving 10 bases between them. The CDR3 DNA follows: TGCGCCAGCAGCTTGGACAGGGCGGGAGATACGCAGTATTTT. This translates into CASSLDRAGDTQYF.

V usage is TRBV23-1 and J usage is TRBJ1-4; the D gene is possibly TRBD1 (5 bases). TRBV23-1 is labeled an ORF, and its function is uncertain. The CDR3 has 15 amino acids. Trimming cost V 3 bases and J 6 bases, with 14 bases left between them. CDR3 bases: TGCGCCAGCAGTCAGACTCGGGACGGCCATGAAAAACTGTTTTTT. Protein: CASSQTRDGHEKLFF.

V is TRBV6-1 and J is TRBJ2-7; 9 nucleotides match TRBD2. From germline, CDR1 is MNHNS and CDR2 SASEGT. CDR3 length equals 15 residues. Trimming at V came to 2 bases and at J to 8 bases, leaving 10 bases not matched to a gene. The CDR3 spells CASSESGGRGPKQYF. DNA of the CDR3: TGTGCCAGCAGTGAATCGGGCGGGAGGGGGCCGAAGCAGTACTTC.

The chain couples TRBV11-2 to TRBJ2-7, with D uncertain. V lost 2 bases and J 9 bases, leaving 17 bases between the germline ends. CDR1 and CDR2 (germline): SGHAT, FQNNGV. This CDR3 has 14 residues. The CDR3 DNA reads as TGTGCCAGCAGCTTACTTTCTGGGAATCAAGGGCAGTACTTC. Translation: CASSLLSGNQGQYF.

The chain couples TRBV7-3 to TRBJ1-5, with D possibly being TRBD1 (5 bases). The CDR3 covers 19 residues. Germline V CDR1 and CDR2: SGHTA, FQGTGA. Trimming pared 3 bases from V and 0 bases from J, leaving 21 bases between. Written as DNA, the CDR3 is TGTGCCAGCAGCTTTTTAAGGTGGGGACGAAATTCTAGCAATCAGCCCCAGCATTTT. Translating gives CASSFLRWGRNSSNQPQHF.

The V call is TRBV18, the J call TRBJ1-3, with D tentatively TRBD1 (5 bases). The V and J ends lost 6 bases and 4 bases respectively, with 19 bases between them. This CDR3 is built from 16 residues. Germline lookup yields CDR1 KGHSH and CDR2 LQKENI. CDR3 nucleotides: TGTGCCAGCTCCTCAAACCATAGGGGTCGCGGAAACACCATATATTTT. It codes for CASSSNHRGRGNTIYF. The complete variable domain, with remaining parts taken from reference TRBV18 and TRBJ1-3, reads NAGVMQNPRHLVRRRGQEARLRCSPMKGHSHVYWYRQLPEEGLKFMVYLQKENIIDESGMPKERFSAEFPKEGPSILRIQQVVRGDSAAYFCASSSNHRGRGNTIYFGEGSWLTVV.